This T cell receptor beta chain came from a study of a mutant IDH1 vaccine in newly diagnosed glioma. Study information: Receipt of radiotherapy, temozolomide, or both preceded the study, and most received both.

Details on this clone: Its antigen is undetermined.

Time point described: week 47, end of study. The study gave 300 ug of mutant IDH1 20-mer peptide per vaccine dose, with topical imiquimod. V was clipped by 0 bases and J by 7 bases, with 10 bases between them. The CDR3 runs to 13 residues. Per germline, CDR1 SGHRS and CDR2 YFSETQ. Profiled with immunoSEQ multiplex PCR; TCRdb holds only in-frame clones, not every one. The profile shows fewer than 45,000 clones, 82% of them singletons. The rearrangement uses TRBV5-1 and TRBJ1-2; D call uncertain. The source was PBMCs, collected from a glioma patient whose treatment included an IDH1 peptide vaccine. The TCR sequence derives from a man younger than 30 with glioma. Some clones in this sample may be carry-over from other donors' samples. CDR3 coding DNA: TGCGCCAGCAGCTTGGAAAGGTTCCGTGGCTACACCTTC. Amino acid sequence: CASSLERFRGYTF.